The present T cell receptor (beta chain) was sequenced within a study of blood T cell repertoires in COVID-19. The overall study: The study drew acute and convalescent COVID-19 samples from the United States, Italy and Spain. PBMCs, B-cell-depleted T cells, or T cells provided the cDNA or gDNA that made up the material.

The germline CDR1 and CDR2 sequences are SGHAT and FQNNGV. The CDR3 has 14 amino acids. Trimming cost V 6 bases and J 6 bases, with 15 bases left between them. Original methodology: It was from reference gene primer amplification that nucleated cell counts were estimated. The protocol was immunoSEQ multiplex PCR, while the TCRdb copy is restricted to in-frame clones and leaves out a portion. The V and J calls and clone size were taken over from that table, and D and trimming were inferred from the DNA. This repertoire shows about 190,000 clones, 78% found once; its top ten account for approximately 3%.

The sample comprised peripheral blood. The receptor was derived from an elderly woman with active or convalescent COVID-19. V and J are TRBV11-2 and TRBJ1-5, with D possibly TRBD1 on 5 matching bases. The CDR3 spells CASSPGRLPQPQHF. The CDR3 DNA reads TGTGCCAGCAGTCCAGGGCGGTTGCCTCAGCCCCAGCATTTT.